This T cell receptor (beta chain) was identified in a study of blood T cell repertoires in COVID-19. Assay: immunoSEQ multiplex PCR; the TCRdb copy retains only in-frame clones and omits some. The sample contains about 74,000 clones, around nine tenths of which appear only once. Trimming took 6 bases from V and 4 from J; bases not matched to a gene: 6. CDR1 and CDR2 (germline): LNHDA, SQIVND (reference sequence). This CDR3 has 14 amino acids. The chain carries TRBV19 and TRBJ2-7; 10 bases are shared with TRBD2. Sequencing was performed on peripheral blood. The receptor's source is a human donor in a cohort sampled during active COVID-19. CDR3 amino acids: CASREAGGPYEQYF. The CDR3 nucleotides read TGTGCCAGTAGAGAAGCGGGAGGGCCTTACGAGCAGTACTTC.